This T cell receptor beta chain was documented in a study of T cell changes during pregnancy in multiple sclerosis (dated by TCRdb to the late 2010s). Describing the broader study: The study looked at changes in the T cell repertoire across pregnancy in women with multiple sclerosis.

To prepare the library, the immunoSEQ multiplex PCR assay was applied. Drawn from immuneACCESS, this table holds only the in-frame rearrangements with V and J called that TCRdb kept. Clones are partly lost; checked studies trace under half to an unresolved V gene and leave the rest unexplained. This sample lists around 70,000 clones; approximately 90% were detected once. Clones ranked in the top ten supply more than 1.2% of the sample. Details on this clone: The antigen it recognizes is unknown. No base qualities exist here, and no much larger clone lies one base off it.

The CDR3 spans 14 residues, from the cysteine through the phenylalanine. Only the CDR3 DNA stays, 42 bases, in frame from base 1. V lost 2 bases and J lost 6 bases; the stretch between them is 10 bases long. The germline V gene yields SGHAT for CDR1 and FQNNGV for CDR2. Here the sequenced sample was peripheral blood, taken after pregnancy. The TCR was taken from a female donor with multiple sclerosis, enrolled in a pregnancy study. The chain is made from TRBV11-2 and TRBJ2-2, with the D gene call left open. The nucleotide sequence is TGTGCCAGCAGCTTAAATCGGTTAGCCGGGGAGCTGTTTTTT. This encodes CASSLNRLAGELFF.